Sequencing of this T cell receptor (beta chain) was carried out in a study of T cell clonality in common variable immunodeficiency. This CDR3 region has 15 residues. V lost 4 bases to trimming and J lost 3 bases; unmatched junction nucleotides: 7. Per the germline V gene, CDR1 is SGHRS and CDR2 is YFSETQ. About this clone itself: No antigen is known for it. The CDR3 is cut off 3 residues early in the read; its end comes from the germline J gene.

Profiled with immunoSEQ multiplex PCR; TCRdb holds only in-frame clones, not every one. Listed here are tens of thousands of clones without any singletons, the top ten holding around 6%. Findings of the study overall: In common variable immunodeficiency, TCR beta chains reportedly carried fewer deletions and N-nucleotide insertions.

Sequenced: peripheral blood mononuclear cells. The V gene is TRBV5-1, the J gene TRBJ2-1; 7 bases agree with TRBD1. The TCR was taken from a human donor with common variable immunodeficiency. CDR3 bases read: TGCGCCAGCAGCCTAGGGACAGCGTTCTACAATGAG. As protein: CASSLGTAFYNE. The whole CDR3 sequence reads CASSLGTAFYNEQFF.